These 30 T cell receptor beta chains came from one sample sequenced in a study of post-analysis software for immune sequencing data. Regarding the study as a whole: About five TRBV segments appeared more often in patients than in controls, and TRBV5-6, TRBV5-1 and TRBV20-1 were among these.

cDNA libraries of TCR beta carried unique molecular identifiers. TCRdb independently ran MiXCR on the PCR reads; one entry per CDR3 protein. The sample records 740,000 or so distinct CDR3 sequences, roughly 58% being singletons. What these receptors recognize is not known. The sample consisted of blood. Receptors originate from a girl under 18 with multiple sclerosis.

This chain uses TRBV30 with TRBJ1-2; D might be TRBD1 (5 bases). The germline gives CDR1 GTSNPN, CDR2 SVGIG (reference sequence). CDR3 length: 15 residues. V was shortened by 2 bases and J by 2 bases, with 15 bases between the two germline ends. The CDR3 region is CAWSRVKRGNYGYTF. Here the CDR3 DNA reads TGTGCCTGGAGTAGGGTGAAGCGGGGGAACTATGGCTACACCTTC.

V and J are TRBV7-9 and TRBJ2-7; D could derive from TRBD1 or TRBD2 (5 bases each). V was shortened by 3 bases and J by 2 bases, with 11 bases between the two germline ends. Germline CDR1 reads SEHNR; CDR2 reads FQNEAQ (reference sequence). The CDR3 is 14 residues long. Here the CDR3 DNA reads TGTGCCAGCAGCTTGGGGGAGTGGGCCTACGAGCAGTACTTC. This gives the protein CASSLGEWAYEQYF. The whole variable domain, filled in from reference TRBV7-9 and TRBJ2-7, reads DTGVSQNPRHKITKRGQNVTFRCDPISEHNRLYWYRQTLGQGPEFLTYFQNEAQLEKSRLLSDRFSAERPKGSFSTLEIQRTEQGDSAMYLCASSLGEWAYEQYFGPGTRLTVT.

This clonotype was recorded a few times. The J gene is TRBJ2-1, the V gene TRBV10-3; 8 nucleotides align to TRBD1. Germline V gene lookup returns CDR1 ENHRY and CDR2 SYGVKD. The CDR3 contains 13 residues. The V gene end was trimmed by 10 bases and the J gene end by 5 bases; junction bases not matched to a gene: 7. The CDR3 protein is CATRTGFDNEQFF. DNA of the CDR3: TGTGCCACCAGGACAGGGTTCGACAATGAGCAGTTCTTC.

This clonotype was detected a few times. The rearrangement links TRBV20-1 to TRBJ2-5, with D maybe TRBD2 (6 bases). The J call may be mistaken, given a closer DNA end match to TRBJ2-7. The CDR3 is 14 amino acids. Germline assignment: CDR1 DFQATT and CDR2 SNEGSKA (reference sequence). The chain's CDR3 is CSARDPAGRYEQYF. CDR3 DNA: TGCAGTGCTAGAGATCCCGCAGGGAGGTACGAGCAGTACTTC.

This CDR3 reads CATSRDPRLGIQETQYF. In nucleotides, the CDR3 is TGTGCCACCAGCAGAGATCCTCGGCTAGGCATCCAAGAGACCCAGTACTTC. J is TRBJ2-5 and V is TRBV15; D unresolved. CDR1 is LNHNV, CDR2 YYDKDF, per germline (reference sequence). The CDR3 runs to 17 residues. Trimming pared 0 bases from V and 1 base from J, leaving 15 bases between.

This clonotype has a handful of counts. The chain recombines TRBV20-1 with TRBJ2-1, with 10 bases lining up with TRBD1. Germline V lookup: CDR1 DFQATT, CDR2 SNEGSKA (reference sequence). With V trimmed by 5 bases and J by 5 bases, 6 bases remained unmatched. The CDR3 is 14 amino acids. In nucleotides, the CDR3 is TGCAGTGCTGGACCGGGACAGGGGAACAATGAGCAGTTCTTC. It codes for CSAGPGQGNNEQFF.

The genes are TRBV29-1 and TRBJ2-1; 10 bases fit TRBD2. This CDR3 is built from 14 residues. Germline loops: CDR1 SQVTM, CDR2 ANQGSEA. V shed 7 bases, J shed 6 bases, and the junction held 9 bases outside the gene matches. The CDR3 region is CSEGLAGVSNEQFF. In nucleotides, the CDR3 is TGCAGCGAGGGGCTAGCGGGAGTTTCCAATGAGCAGTTCTTC.

This clonotype has more than one count but fewer than ten. V gene TRBV29-1 combines with J gene TRBJ2-1; 9 bases are a match to TRBD1. The CDR3 runs to 16 residues. Germline V CDR1 and CDR2: SQVTM, ANQGSEA. Trimming removed 4 bases from V and 2 bases from J; junction bases left unmatched: 9. The CDR3 nucleotides are TGCAGCGTTGGAGGACAGGGGAGCGAGGCCTACAATGAGCAGTTCTTC. Residues: CSVGGQGSEAYNEQFF.

This chain joins TRBV4-1 and TRBJ2-3; 9 bases match TRBD1. The germline gives CDR1 MGHRA, CDR2 YSYEKL. V shed 3 bases, J shed 5 bases, and the junction held 6 bases outside the gene matches. This CDR3 is 15 amino acids long. The chain's CDR3 is CASSHGTGIVDTQYF. Written as DNA, the CDR3 is TGCGCCAGCAGCCACGGGACAGGGATCGTAGATACGCAGTATTTT.

This clonotype was seen a few times. V and J are TRBV27 and TRBJ2-7; the D is unclear. This CDR3 is 12 amino acids long. V gave up 3 bases and J gave up 3 bases, with 6 bases separating them. The V gene's germline CDR1 is MNHEY and CDR2 SMNVEV (reference sequence). CDR3 loop: CASSFNGYEQYF. In DNA form, the CDR3 reads TGTGCCAGCAGTTTTAACGGCTACGAGCAGTACTTC.

The rearrangement uses TRBV4-1 and TRBJ1-5; the match to TRBD1 covers 10 bases. Germline CDR1 is MGHRA and CDR2 is YSYEKL. J lost 1 base, V lost 10 bases, and 13 bases had no gene match. This CDR3 has 17 residues. CDR3 residues: CATERDRGQGSNQPQHF. CDR3 sequence (DNA): TGCGCCACCGAACGTGACAGGGGGCAGGGGAGCAATCAGCCCCAGCATTTT.

The chain links TRBV10-3 to TRBJ2-1, with a possible D match to TRBD1 (5 bases). In germline, CDR1 is ENHRY, CDR2 SYGVKD. This CDR3 has 14 amino acids. Trimming pared 0 bases from V and 8 bases from J, leaving 11 bases between. CDR3 in DNA: TGTGCCATCAGTGAGTCAGTTCAGGGTTATGAGCAGTTCTTC. Protein sequence: CAISESVQGYEQFF.

The chain combines TRBV2 with TRBJ1-1, with 7 bases that match TRBD1. The ends lost 7 bases at V and 2 bases at J; junction bases unmatched: 7. The CDR3 consists of 14 residues. Looked up from germline, CDR1 is SNHLY and CDR2 is FYNNEI. CDR3 sequence (DNA): TGTGCCAGCAACCGACAGGGCCTTAACACTGAAGCTTTCTTT. It yields the protein CASNRQGLNTEAFF.

In nucleotides, the CDR3 is TGTGCCAGCAGTAATAACTACAGGGCACTAGCCAAAAACATTCAGTACTTC. This sequence encodes CASSNNYRALAKNIQYF. This chain connects TRBV27 to TRBJ2-4, with a weak D call TRBD1 (6 bases). Trimming removed 5 bases at V and 0 bases at J, with 17 bases between. Germline CDR1 is MNHEY and CDR2 is SMNVEV (reference sequence). CDR3 length: 17 amino acids.

The V gene is TRBV7-9, the J gene TRBJ1-2; 7 bases are shared with TRBD1. The ends lost 2 bases at V and 8 bases at J; junction bases unmatched: 5. CDR1 is SEHNR, CDR2 FQNEAQ, per germline (reference sequence). The length of the CDR3 is 13 residues. CDR3 coding DNA: TGTGCCAGCAGCTTAAAGGGGGCGGGCGGCTACACCTTC. Its protein product is CASSLKGAGGYTF.

In its sample, this clonotype was seen once. The chain links TRBV20-1 to TRBJ2-5; 12 nucleotides agree with TRBD1. Trimming cost V 6 bases and J 4 bases; bases outside gene matches: 6. The CDR3 consists of 14 residues. The V gene's germline CDR1 is DFQATT and CDR2 SNEGSKA (reference sequence). The CDR3 loop reads CSATGTGGLETQYF. The CDR3 DNA reads TGCAGTGCCACCGGGACAGGGGGCTTAGAGACCCAGTACTTC.

The chain carries TRBV6-2 or TRBV6-3 and TRBJ2-3; TRBD2 might be the D (5 bases). CDR1 and CDR2 from the germline V gene are MNHEY and SVGEGT. V lost 5 bases, J lost 3 bases, and 12 bases lay in between. The CDR3 has 14 residues. The CDR3: CASSTGLGTDTQYF. CDR3 nucleotide sequence: TGTGCCAGCAGTACCGGACTGGGGACAGATACGCAGTATTTT.

This clonotype was detected only a few times. This chain joins TRBV10-3 and TRBJ2-6; 9 bases are shared with TRBD2. Germline CDR1 is ENHRY and CDR2 is SYGVKD. The CDR3 totals 17 residues. The V segment lost 7 bases and the J segment 0 bases; nucleotides outside the gene matches: 7. The CDR3 nucleotides are TGTGCCATCACCCATAGCGGGAGCGTCTCTGGGGCCAACGTCCTGACTTTC. Its protein is CAITHSGSVSGANVLTF.

The chain employs TRBV4-1 and TRBJ2-1, with a possible D match to TRBD2 (6 bases). The CDR3 spans 16 residues. V was pared by 2 bases and J by 7 bases, with 18 bases between. In germline, CDR1 is MGHRA, CDR2 YSYEKL. CDR3 sequence (DNA): TGCGCCAGCAGCCAACCGGGCACCGTACGGGGGAATGAGCAGTTCTTC. The encoded protein is CASSQPGTVRGNEQFF.

This clonotype has just one count. The J gene is TRBJ1-2, the V gene TRBV20-1; 8 positions match TRBD1. The CDR3 is 16 residues long. Germline CDR1 DFQATT, CDR2 SNEGSKA (reference sequence). The junction had 20 bases not matched to a gene; V was cut back by 6 bases and J by 8 bases. The CDR3 here is CSAQRPGQARGEGYTF. CDR3 DNA: TGCAGTGCCCAACGGCCGGGACAGGCGAGAGGGGAGGGCTACACCTTC.

This clonotype appeared a few times. The CDR3 region has the DNA TGTGCCAGCAGTATATACCATGAGCAGTTCTTC. This gives the protein CASSIYHEQFF. The rearrangement joins TRBV5-8 to TRBJ2-1; D unclear. Germline V gene data show CDR1 as SGHTS and CDR2 as YDEGEE. Trimming shortened V by 5 bases and J by 8 bases, and 8 bases separated the two germline ends. The CDR3 is 11 amino acids. Complete variable domain (other parts from reference TRBV5-8 and TRBJ2-1): EAGVTQSPTHLIKTRGQQATLRCSPISGHTSVYWYQQALGLGLQFLLWYDEGEERNRGNFPPRFSGRQFPNYSSELNVNALELEDSALYLCASSIYHEQFFGPGTRLTVL.

The chain links TRBV25-1 to TRBJ2-4, with D uncertain. V was shortened by 6 bases and J by 8 bases, with 14 bases between the two germline ends. This CDR3 contains 13 residues. Germline V CDR1 and CDR2: MGHDK, SYGVNS. The DNA of the CDR3 is TGTGCCAGCAGCTCTGGGGTTGGGGACATTCAGTACTTC. Protein: CASSSGVGDIQYF.

The V call is TRBV7-6, the J call TRBJ1-2; D unresolved. This CDR3 comprises 15 residues. The germline V gene encodes CDR1 SGHVS and CDR2 FNYEAQ. The V end lost 0 bases, the J end lost 4 bases, and 12 bases lay between the germline ends. The CDR3 protein is CASSLAAGEGYGYTF. DNA of the CDR3: TGTGCCAGCAGCTTAGCCGCTGGGGAAGGCTATGGCTACACCTTC.

The chain links TRBV5-1 to TRBJ1-1; D is perhaps TRBD1 (6 bases). The CDR3 has 15 amino acids. Germline values: CDR1 SGHRS, CDR2 YFSETQ. With 0 bases removed from V and 1 base from J, the gap between germline ends came to 10 bases. Written as DNA, the CDR3 is TGCGCCAGCAGCTTGGGGGACACTTCGAACACTGAAGCTTTCTTT. Translated: CASSLGDTSNTEAFF. Complete variable domain (other parts from reference TRBV5-1 and TRBJ1-1): KAGVTQTPRYLIKTRGQQVTLSCSPISGHRSVSWYQQTPGQGLQFLFEYFSETQRNKGNFPGRFSGRQFSNSRSEMNVSTLELGDSALYLCASSLGDTSNTEAFFGQGTRLTVV.

This clonotype has just a few counts. The chain links TRBV6-5 to TRBJ2-7; D may be TRBD1 or TRBD2 (5 bases each). CDR3 length: 17 amino acids. Trimming cost V 0 bases and J 0 bases, with 15 bases left between them. Germline CDR1 reads MNHEY; CDR2 reads SVGAGI. The CDR3 nucleotides read TGTGCCAGCAGTTACTCGTTTTGGGGACGAGGCTCCTACGAGCAGTACTTC. Its translation: CASSYSFWGRGSYEQYF.

The rearrangement joins TRBV28 to TRBJ1-2, with D possibly matching TRBD1 (5 bases). Trimming shortened V by 10 bases and J by 0 bases, and 12 bases separated the two germline ends. CDR3 size: 13 residues. Germline CDR1 and CDR2: MDHEN and SYDVKM. The CDR3 loop reads CATQDTSNYGYTF. In nucleotides, the CDR3 is TGTGCCACCCAGGACACCTCTAACTATGGCTACACCTTC.

The chain carries TRBV20-1 and TRBJ2-3, with D uncertain. V was clipped by 3 bases and J by 9 bases, with 10 bases between them. CDR1 DFQATT and CDR2 SNEGSKA come from the germline V gene (reference sequence). There are 11 residues in the CDR3. In nucleotides, the CDR3 is TGCAGTGCTAGGAATACTGCGACGCAGTATTTT. Translated: CSARNTATQYF.

The CDR3 bases are TGTGCCAGCAGCTCCGCAGCAGCGTCCTCTTACGAGCAGTACTTC. It translates to CASSSAAASSYEQYF. This rearrangement joins TRBV4-2 to TRBJ2-7; no clear D. Looked up from germline, CDR1 is LGHNA and CDR2 is YNFKEQ. V lost 5 bases and J 4 bases, leaving 18 bases between the germline ends. This CDR3 region has 15 residues.

This clonotype was detected a few times. The chain couples TRBV20-1 to TRBJ2-7; the D gene could be TRBD1 or TRBD2 (6 bases each). Germline loops: CDR1 DFQATT, CDR2 SNEGSKA (reference sequence). Trimming pared 0 bases from V and 7 bases from J, leaving 16 bases between. This CDR3 comprises 14 residues. The CDR3 sequence: CSAREWGAAGEQYF. CDR3 in DNA: TGCAGTGCTAGAGAATGGGGGGCGGCGGGGGAGCAGTACTTC.

This clonotype turned up a few times. Relative to the germline gene, one junction end is altered; a read error may explain this. Here the CDR3 DNA reads TGTGCTAGCAGCCCAGGGACTAGCTACAATGAGCAGTTCTTC. This sequence encodes CASSPGTSYNEQFF. The V gene is TRBV7-7, the J gene TRBJ2-1; TRBD2 agrees at 8 bases. This CDR3 region has 14 residues. Looked up from germline, CDR1 is SSHAT and CDR2 is FNYEAQ (reference sequence).